This paragraph covers one TCR beta chain sequence. The entry originates in a study of blood T cell repertoires in COVID-19. The cohort comprised adults aged about 18 to 90 years residing in about two dozen US areas. The CDR3 runs 14 residues. V dropped 5 bases and J dropped 2; count of bases not matched to a gene: 3. Germline lookup yields CDR1 LGHDT and CDR2 YNNKEL (reference sequence). Authors' processing steps: From reference gene primer amplification, estimates of nucleated cell counts were derived. Clones were sequenced by immunoSEQ multiplex PCR, and TCRdb holds only the in-frame ones, with some missing. V and J calls and clone size are given by that table; D and trimming were obtained from the DNA. The table lists some 460,000 clones, 87% of them singletons.

This clonotype originated in a woman aged 18-30 years with acute COVID-19. The sequenced sample consisted of PBMCs or T cells enriched from blood (not recorded which). V gene TRBV3-1 (or the pseudogene TRBV3-2) combines with J gene TRBJ2-7; 10 nucleotides agree with TRBD2. The CDR3 reads CASSSSGSAYEQYF. In DNA, the CDR3 is TGTGCCAGCAGCTCTAGCGGGAGTGCCTACGAGCAGTACTTC.